The 16 T cell receptor beta chains listed next were all sequenced from one sample in a study of cytomegalovirus exposure and HLA in healthy donors. PCR involved 60 Vbeta and 13 Jbeta primers. Profiling relied on immunoSEQ multiplex PCR, and the TCRdb table lists in-frame clones only, not all of them. Of 180,000 or so clones in the sample, 80% are singletons; the top ten hold 1.1% to 1.5%. The sample taken for sequencing was PBMCs. The source is a girl aged 10-17 years in good health and CMV-seropositive.

This chain links TRBV4-1 with TRBJ2-5; TRBD2 is a possible D gene (6 bases). This CDR3 region has 14 residues. Germline CDR1 is MGHRA and CDR2 is YSYEKL. V shed 3 bases and J shed 2 bases, with 10 bases lying between them. CDR3 sequence (DNA): TGCGCCAGCAGCCAGAGGCGGGGACAAGAGACCCAGTACTTC. It translates to CASSQRRGQETQYF.

This clone was counted between two and nine times. V usage is TRBV4-1 and J usage is TRBJ2-2; 8 bases match TRBD2. This CDR3 region has 17 residues. Germline-derived CDR1 and CDR2 are MGHRA and YSYEKL. Germline trimming cut 1 base from V and 2 bases from J; bases unmatched to any gene: 6. The CDR3 sequence: CASSQGLAGRNTGELFF. CDR3 bases: TGCGCCAGCAGCCAAGGGCTAGCGGGCAGAAACACCGGGGAGCTGTTTTTT.

The V call is TRBV6-5, the J call TRBJ2-2; no clear D gene. The CDR3 sequence is 13 residues long. Per the germline V gene, CDR1 is MNHEY and CDR2 is SVGAGI. Trimming cost V 0 bases and J 6 bases, with 5 bases left between them. This chain's CDR3 is CASSYSAPGELFF. CDR3 coding DNA: TGTGCCAGCAGTTACTCGGCCCCCGGGGAGCTGTTTTTT.

This chain uses TRBV10-3 with TRBJ1-5; TRBD1 matches at 7 bases. The V gene end was trimmed by 10 bases and the J gene end by 2 bases; junction bases not matched to a gene: 11. Germline V CDR1 and CDR2: ENHRY, SYGVKD. The CDR3 totals 15 residues. The CDR3: CATRGQDGGNQPQHF. CDR3 nucleotides: TGTGCCACAAGGGGGCAGGACGGGGGCAATCAGCCCCAGCATTTT.

The chain combines TRBV7-2 with TRBJ1-2, with a possible D match to TRBD1 (6 bases). Germline-derived CDR1 and CDR2 are SGHTA and FQGNSA. Trimming removed 5 bases at V and 4 bases at J, with 14 bases between. The length of the CDR3 is 14 residues. This chain's CDR3 is CASSQPGHVYGYTF. The CDR3 DNA is TGTGCCAGCAGCCAACCGGGACACGTCTATGGCTACACCTTC.

The chain has TRBV27 and TRBJ2-3, with D possibly matching TRBD2 (6 bases). The CDR3 consists of 13 residues. V was clipped by 6 bases and J by 4 bases, with 11 bases between them. Germline CDR1 reads MNHEY; CDR2 reads SMNVEV (reference sequence). CDR3 in DNA: TGTGCCAGCAGGCGACTAGGACCAGATACGCAGTATTTT. Residues: CASRRLGPDTQYF.

This sequence joins TRBV6-6 and TRBJ2-1, with 10 bases that match TRBD1. Germline V gives CDR1 MNHNY, CDR2 SVGAGI (reference sequence). The CDR3 has 14 residues. The junction had 0 bases not matched to a gene; V was cut back by 2 bases and J by 5 bases. The CDR3 reads CASSYGTGDNEQFF. DNA for the CDR3: TGTGCCAGCAGTTACGGGACAGGGGACAATGAGCAGTTCTTC.

This clone showed up just a few times. The gene calls are TRBV13 and TRBJ2-7; perhaps TRBD1 as D (6 bases). In germline, CDR1 is PRHDT, CDR2 FYEKMQ (reference sequence). The length of the CDR3 is 14 residues. The germline V and J ends were trimmed by 5 bases and 7 bases, with 18 bases remaining between them. CDR3 sequence reads: CASSRSTGPQEQYF. CDR3 nucleotide sequence: TGTGCCAGCAGCCGCTCGACAGGCCCCCAGGAGCAGTACTTC.

The rearrangement uses TRBV19 and TRBJ1-5, with 10 bases fitting TRBD1. V was pared by 5 bases and J by 3 bases, with 4 bases of the junction left unmatched. Germline lookup yields CDR1 LNHDA and CDR2 SQIVND (reference sequence). The CDR3 sequence is 15 residues long. The CDR3 DNA reads as TGTGCCAGTAGTTGGGGGACAGGGGTCAATCAGCCCCAGCATTTT. Its translation is CASSWGTGVNQPQHF.

This clone turned up a few times. J is TRBJ2-7 and V is TRBV7-6, with D perhaps matching TRBD1 (6 bases). This CDR3 region has 14 residues. With 1 base removed from V and 6 bases from J, the gap between germline ends came to 13 bases. Per the germline V gene, CDR1 is SGHVS and CDR2 is FNYEAQ. The CDR3 sequence: CASSLGDKGSEQYF. The CDR3 DNA reads as TGTGCCAGCAGCTTAGGGGACAAAGGGAGCGAGCAGTACTTC.

This clone has a handful of counts. The V gene is TRBV6-5, the J gene TRBJ2-3, with a weak D call TRBD1 (6 bases). V was trimmed by 6 bases and J by 0 bases, leaving 13 bases between them. The length of the CDR3 is 15 residues. Germline CDR1 is MNHEY and CDR2 is SVGAGI. CDR3 in amino acids: CASSTRGLSTDTQYF. The DNA of the CDR3 is TGTGCCAGCAGCACCAGGGGCCTTAGCACAGATACGCAGTATTTT.

With regard to this clone: The identical CDR3 is also encoded by other nucleotide sequences in the sample. The chain carries TRBV5-1 and TRBJ2-1; 7 nucleotides line up with TRBD2. Germline CDR1 reads SGHRS; CDR2 reads YFSETQ. V gave up 4 bases and J gave up 1 base; unmatched junction bases: 5. This CDR3 is built from 15 residues. CDR3 in amino acids: CASSSLAESYNEQFF. The DNA of the CDR3 is TGCGCCAGCAGCAGCCTAGCGGAGTCCTACAATGAGCAGTTCTTC.

A few counts support this clone. The chain couples TRBV7-9 to TRBJ2-5, with 9 positions matching TRBD2. The CDR3 is 16 residues long. Germline assignment: CDR1 SEHNR and CDR2 FQNEAQ (reference sequence). With 5 bases clipped from V and 4 bases from J, the junction kept 11 bases outside the gene matches. This chain's CDR3 is CASSPRETSGGETQYF. Here the CDR3 DNA reads TGTGCCAGCAGCCCCCGGGAGACTAGCGGAGGAGAGACCCAGTACTTC.

The chain has TRBV18 and TRBJ2-7; D not certain. Germline-derived CDR1 and CDR2 are KGHSH and LQKENI. This CDR3 is built from 14 residues. Between the trimmed V and J ends, which lost 3 bases and 3 bases, there was a span of 12 bases. The CDR3 spells CASSPPTLVYEQYF. CDR3 in DNA: TGTGCCAGCTCACCCCCGACACTCGTCTACGAGCAGTACTTC. Looking up the rest from reference TRBV18 and TRBJ2-7 gives the full variable domain: NAGVMQNPRHLVRRRGQEARLRCSPMKGHSHVYWYRQLPEEGLKFMVYLQKENIIDESGMPKERFSAEFPKEGPSILRIQQVVRGDSAAYFCASSPPTLVYEQYFGPGTRLTVT.

The sample holds a few counts of this clone. J is TRBJ1-1 and V is TRBV4-1; no firm D call. The CDR3 totals 13 residues. CDR1 MGHRA and CDR2 YSYEKL come from the germline V gene. V lost 3 bases and J 3 bases, leaving 8 bases between the germline ends. The CDR3 DNA reads as TGCGCCAGCAGCCACTCGCAGGACACTGAAGCTTTCTTT. It encodes CASSHSQDTEAFF.

A single count supports this clone. This chain links TRBV4-1 with TRBJ1-1; D perhaps matches TRBD1 (6 bases). CDR1 MGHRA and CDR2 YSYEKL come from the germline V gene. The length of the CDR3 is 14 residues. Trimming stripped 4 bases from V and 1 base from J, with 10 bases between. The CDR3 is CASSLQGRNTEAFF. CDR3 DNA: TGCGCCAGCAGCCTACAGGGTAGGAACACTGAAGCTTTCTTT.